Listed below are T cell receptor beta chains from one sample, sequenced in a study of T-cell reconstitution after alpha-beta-depleted transplantation in children. One entry per CDR3 protein, called by TCRdb with MiXCR from the PCR reads. The table has just over 350,000 distinct CDR3 sequences, approximately 12% seen once. The sample consisted of PBMCs, taken from the stem cell graft. These receptors came from a human donor who donated a stem cell graft to a child with Fanconi anemia. CDR3s include the opening cysteine and the closing phenylalanine or tryptophan. A D gene is named only where the DNA matches it firmly. For some rows the clone size is stated as once, few or many, or as a class when expanded; others skip it.

J gene: TRBJ1-5; V gene: TRBV6-2/TRBV6-3; D gene: .; clone size: many; CDR3 DNA: TGTGCCAGCGGAAATGTTCGCTCAACGCGGGGCAATCAGCCCCAGCATTTT; CDR3 protein: CASGNVRSTRGNQPQHF
J gene: TRBJ2-2; V gene: TRBV11-2; D gene: .; clone size: .; CDR3 DNA: TGTGCCAGCAGCTTAATTCCCGGGAACACCGGGGAGCTGTTTTTT; CDR3 protein: CASSLIPGNTGELFF
J gene: TRBJ2-6; V gene: TRBV7-2; D gene: .; clone size: .; CDR3 DNA: TGTGCCAGCAGCTTAGGGTTGGGGGGGCTAGGGGCCAACGTCCTGACTTTC; CDR3 protein: CASSLGLGGLGANVLTF
J gene: TRBJ2-1; V gene: TRBV20-1; D gene: .; clone size: .; CDR3 DNA: TGCAGTGCTAGAGATTTTTTAAGGGGGGCGAGTGAGCAGTTCTTC; CDR3 protein: CSARDFLRGASEQFF
J gene: TRBJ2-3; V gene: TRBV25-1; D gene: TRBD1; clone size: many; CDR3 DNA: TGTGCCAGCAGTGAGAGGGACAGCTATACAGATACGCAGTATTTT; CDR3 protein: CASSERDSYTDTQYF
J gene: TRBJ2-1; V gene: TRBV5-1; D gene: TRBD2; clone size: .; CDR3 DNA: TGCGCCAGCAGCTTGGTAGCGGGGGGCGGCGGGGAGCAGTTCTTC; CDR3 protein: CASSLVAGGGGEQFF
J gene: TRBJ2-1; V gene: TRBV5-6; D gene: TRBD2; clone size: few; CDR3 DNA: TGTGCCAGCAGTTTAGGGGAGGGAACGAATGAGCAGTTCTTC; CDR3 protein: CASSLGEGTNEQFF
J gene: TRBJ2-3; V gene: TRBV7-2; D gene: TRBD2; clone size: few; CDR3 DNA: TGTGCCAGCAGCCCTAATACGGGGGGGGGCACAGATACGCAGTATTTT; CDR3 protein: CASSPNTGGGTDTQYF
J gene: TRBJ1-4; V gene: TRBV7-9; D gene: .; clone size: few; CDR3 DNA: TGTGCCAGCAGCAAAGGGGGGTATCTGAATGAAAAACTGTTTTTT; CDR3 protein: CASSKGGYLNEKLFF
J gene: TRBJ2-7; V gene: TRBV4-3; D gene: .; clone size: many; CDR3 DNA: TGCGCCAGCAGCCGGACGGTCACCTACGAGCAGTACTTC; CDR3 protein: CASSRTVTYEQYF
J gene: TRBJ1-4; V gene: TRBV13; D gene: .; clone size: .; CDR3 DNA: TGTGCCAGCAGCTTAGGCCTTACAGGCGACGATGAAAAACTGTTTTTT; CDR3 protein: CASSLGLTGDDEKLFF
J gene: TRBJ2-3; V gene: TRBV11-2; D gene: .; clone size: .; CDR3 DNA: TGTGCCAGCAGCTCCGAAGGGAATACAGATACGCAGTATTTT; CDR3 protein: CASSSEGNTDTQYF
J gene: TRBJ2-5; V gene: TRBV11-2; D gene: .; clone size: .; CDR3 DNA: TGTGCCAGCAGCTTGCGACTGCTACAAGAGACCCAGTACTTC; CDR3 protein: CASSLRLLQETQYF
J gene: TRBJ1-1; V gene: TRBV6-4; D gene: .; clone size: many; CDR3 DNA: TGTGCCAGCAGAGACACAAGCGCCAGTGAAGCTTTCTTT; CDR3 protein: CASRDTSASEAFF
J gene: TRBJ2-7; V gene: TRBV9; D gene: .; clone size: .; CDR3 DNA: TGTGCCAGCAGCGTAGGAGCTTCCTACGAGCAGTACTTC; CDR3 protein: CASSVGASYEQYF
J gene: TRBJ1-2; V gene: TRBV20-1; D gene: .; clone size: few; CDR3 DNA: TGCAGTGCTACGGACAGCGCTAACTATGGCTACACCTTC; CDR3 protein: CSATDSANYGYTF
J gene: TRBJ2-3; V gene: TRBV6-1; D gene: .; clone size: few; CDR3 DNA: TGTGCCAGCAGAACTACGACTAGCACAGATACGCAGTATTTT; CDR3 protein: CASRTTTSTDTQYF
J gene: TRBJ1-2; V gene: TRBV12-3/TRBV12-4; D gene: TRBD1; clone size: .; CDR3 DNA: TGTGCCAGCAGTCCTTCGTGGACAGGTGACTATGGCTACACCTTC; CDR3 protein: CASSPSWTGDYGYTF
J gene: TRBJ2-1; V gene: TRBV12-3/TRBV12-4; D gene: TRBD1; clone size: many; CDR3 DNA: TGTGCCAGCAGTCCGGACAGGATACCCTCCTACAATGAGCAGTTCTTC; CDR3 protein: CASSPDRIPSYNEQFF
J gene: TRBJ1-1; V gene: TRBV20-1; D gene: .; clone size: few; CDR3 DNA: TGCAGTGCTAGATCAGGGGTCAACACTGAAGCTTTCTTT; CDR3 protein: CSARSGVNTEAFF
J gene: TRBJ1-2; V gene: TRBV12-3/TRBV12-4; D gene: .; clone size: few; CDR3 DNA: TGTGCCAGCAGCAGGACAGCGTTGGGCTACACCTTC; CDR3 protein: CASSRTALGYTF
J gene: TRBJ2-5; V gene: TRBV10-3; D gene: TRBD2; clone size: many; CDR3 DNA: TGTGCCATCAGCGCGGGGGGACAACAAGAGACCCAGTACTTC; CDR3 protein: CAISAGGQQETQYF
J gene: TRBJ2-2; V gene: TRBV5-1; D gene: TRBD1; clone size: .; CDR3 DNA: TGCGCCAGCAGCTTGAACAACAGGGGTAGCACCGGGGAGCTGTTTTTT; CDR3 protein: CASSLNNRGSTGELFF
J gene: TRBJ2-4; V gene: TRBV20-1; D gene: .; clone size: few; CDR3 DNA: TGCAGTGCGCCGACGGGAAACATTCAGTACTTC; CDR3 protein: CSAPTGNIQYF
J gene: TRBJ1-6; V gene: TRBV7-2; D gene: .; clone size: few; CDR3 DNA: TGTGCCAGCAGCACCCAAGGGGTCTCACCCCTCCACTTT; CDR3 protein: CASSTQGVSPLHF
J gene: TRBJ2-1; V gene: TRBV20-1; D gene: TRBD2; clone size: many; CDR3 DNA: TGCAGTGCCCCAGTCGCTAGCGGGGGAACTAGGGATGAGCAGTTCTTC; CDR3 protein: CSAPVASGGTRDEQFF
J gene: TRBJ2-5; V gene: TRBV3-1; D gene: .; clone size: .; CDR3 DNA: TGTGCCAGCAGCCAAGATATCTCGCGGGGAGGCCAAGAGACCCAGTACTTC; CDR3 protein: CASSQDISRGGQETQYF
J gene: TRBJ2-6; V gene: TRBV18; D gene: .; clone size: once; CDR3 DNA: TGTGCCAGCTCACCACCCATATCTGGGGCCAACGTCCTGACTTTC; CDR3 protein: CASSPPISGANVLTF